The TCR beta chain described here comes from a study of blood T cell repertoires in COVID-19. Measured with immunoSEQ multiplex PCR; TCRdb has only the in-frame clones, and not every one. The data show tens of thousands of clones, roughly 90% seen once. The germline CDR1 and CDR2 sequences are MNHEY and SMNVEV (reference sequence). J was trimmed by 2 bases and V by 7 bases; bases with no gene match: 18. CDR3 length equals 18 residues. Sequencing input: peripheral blood. This sequence originates from a man aged 50 or older with active or convalescent COVID-19. The chain uses TRBV27 and TRBJ2-3, with TRBD2 matching 7 bases. As DNA, the CDR3 is TGTGCCAGCACTCCCTATGGGCTAGCGGCACTCCACACAGATACGCAGTATTTT. Encoded protein: CASTPYGLAALHTDTQYF.